This T cell receptor beta chain was identified during a study of shared clonotypes between healthy human individuals. Data came from immunoSEQ multiplex PCR; TCRdb stores just in-frame clones and leaves some out. This sample has about 2 million clones, with about 95% found just once. The CDR3 totals 16 residues. Trimming took 6 bases from V and 3 from J, leaving 18 bases between them. Germline CDR1 and CDR2: MNHEY and SMNVEV (reference sequence). CD45RO-negative cells were positively selected for CCR7, leaving out terminally differentiated effector memory CD45RA+ cells. V gene TRBV27 combines with J gene TRBJ1-5, with a possible D match to TRBD1 (6 bases). Specimen: naive CD8+ T cells sorted from blood. The origin of this receptor is a young man in good health. The CDR3 sequence is CASSPSGGLFNQPQHF. The CDR3 coding sequence is TGTGCCAGCAGCCCAAGCGGGGGGCTATTCAATCAGCCCCAGCATTTT.